The 15 T cell receptor beta chains listed next were all sequenced from one sample in a study of T cells in Graves' hyperthyroidism and ophthalmopathy. Researchers took RNA transcripts and amplified the TCR beta CDR3 regions from them. TCR CDR3 underwent first-round RT-PCR with the HTBI primer set. TCRdb reanalysed the multiplex PCR reads using MiXCR and keeps one entry per CDR3 protein. The repertoire holds 300,000 to 450,000 distinct CDR3 sequences, with more than 20% as singletons. Sequencing was carried out using blood. These receptors were obtained from a man in his fifties with Graves' hyperthyroidism.

There are many counts of this clonotype. The chain links TRBV2 to TRBJ2-5, with D perhaps matching TRBD1 or TRBD2 (5 bases each). There are 15 residues in the CDR3. V was clipped by 2 bases and J by 4 bases, with 14 bases between them. CDR1 and CDR2 from the germline V gene are SNHLY and FYNNEI. The CDR3: CASSERGGLGETQYF. Here the CDR3 DNA reads TGTGCCAGCAGTGAACGGGGCGGATTGGGAGAGACCCAGTACTTC.

The V gene is TRBV9, the J gene TRBJ1-2, with TRBD1 as a possible D gene (5 bases). The CDR3 totals 15 residues. Germline CDR1 is SGDLS and CDR2 is YYNGEE. V was shortened by 0 bases and J by 4 bases, with 13 bases between the two germline ends. CDR3 nucleotide sequence: TGTGCCAGCAGCGTAGGTGAGGGGTTGGTCTATGGCTACACCTTC. Its translation is CASSVGEGLVYGYTF.

V gene TRBV2 combines with J gene TRBJ2-7; possible D gene TRBD2, 6 bases. Trimming removed 3 bases at V and 1 base at J, with 13 bases between. The CDR3 runs 15 residues. Germline-derived CDR1 and CDR2 are SNHLY and FYNNEI. CDR3 bases: TGTGCCAGCAGTGACACCGCTAGCGAATCCTACGAGCAGTACTTC. Protein sequence: CASSDTASESYEQYF.

For this clonotype: One base away lies a much larger clone, so this may be a sequencing read error. The rearrangement joins TRBV2 to TRBJ2-1, with TRBD1 identical over 8 bases. CDR1 is SNHLY, CDR2 FYNNEI, per germline. V lost 11 bases to trimming and J lost 9 bases; unmatched junction nucleotides: 12. The CDR3 has 13 residues. The DNA of the CDR3 is TGTGCCGGCACTATGGACAGGGACCCTGAGCAGTTCTTC. Protein sequence: CAGTMDRDPEQFF.

The chain links TRBV12-5 to TRBJ1-2; D is undetermined. The CDR3 is 14 residues long. Germline V gene data show CDR1 as LGHNT and CDR2 as FRNRAP. Deletions cut 2 bases from V and 8 bases from J, with 15 bases between. CDR3 protein: CASGLPPSPDGYTF. The DNA of the CDR3 is TGTGCTAGTGGTTTGCCGCCGTCCCCGGACGGCTACACCTTC. The variable domain in full, with the rest retrieved from reference TRBV12-5 and TRBJ1-2, is DARVTQTPRHKVTEMGQEVTMRCQPILGHNTVFWYRQTMMQGLELLAYFRNRAPLDDSGMPKDRFSAEMPDATLATLKIQPSEPRDSAVYFCASGLPPSPDGYTFGSGTRLTVV.

In this sample, this clonotype turned up a few times. The CDR3 region is CSVVGAYEQYF. The CDR3 coding sequence is TGCAGCGTTGTCGGGGCTTACGAGCAGTACTTC. The chain couples TRBV29-1 to TRBJ2-7, with D perhaps TRBD1 or TRBD2 (5 bases each). Trimming left V 4 bases short and J 4 bases short, with 8 bases between. The CDR3 totals 11 residues. Germline V gives CDR1 SQVTM, CDR2 ANQGSEA.

This chain uses TRBV30 with TRBJ2-7; D is possibly TRBD2 (5 bases). The CDR3 length is 15 residues. Per the germline V gene, CDR1 is GTSNPN and CDR2 is SVGIG (reference sequence). V lost 0 bases to trimming and J lost 2 bases, with 14 bases between them. CDR3 sequence: CAWSVHSGRAYEQYF. Written as DNA, the CDR3 is TGTGCCTGGAGTGTACACAGCGGAAGAGCCTACGAGCAGTACTTC.

The V call is TRBV10-3, the J call TRBJ2-7, with 8 bases aligning to TRBD2. The ends lost 4 bases at V and 6 bases at J; junction bases unmatched: 8. Germline V gene data show CDR1 as ENHRY and CDR2 as SYGVKD. This CDR3 is built from 14 residues. The CDR3 DNA sequence: TGTGCCATCAGTGGGGGTAGCGGGATCGGCGAGCAGTACTTC. Its translation: CAISGGSGIGEQYF.

The rearrangement joins TRBV9 to TRBJ1-1, with 9 bases lining up with TRBD1. The trim removed 3 bases at V and 5 bases at J, leaving 8 bases unmatched. CDR3 length equals 15 residues. CDR1 SGDLS and CDR2 YYNGEE come from the germline V gene. The CDR3 protein is CASSAAGTGRTEAFF. The CDR3 DNA reads as TGTGCCAGCAGCGCGGCCGGGACAGGGAGAACTGAAGCTTTCTTT.

Remarks on this clonotype: This may be a read error, as it is one base from a much larger clone. The chain carries TRBV11-2 and TRBJ2-7; the match to TRBD1 covers 8 bases. The length of the CDR3 is 14 residues. The junction had 5 bases not matched to a gene; V was cut back by 2 bases and J by 5 bases. Per the germline V gene, CDR1 is SGHAT and CDR2 is FQNNGV. The CDR3 bases are TGTGCCAGCAGCTTAACAGGGGGTTTCCACGAGCAGTACTTC. Its protein is CASSLTGGFHEQYF.

The J gene is TRBJ2-3, the V gene TRBV4-2; 12 positions agree with TRBD2. Germline V lookup: CDR1 LGHNA, CDR2 YNFKEQ. The CDR3 totals 19 residues. V lost 0 bases, J lost 3 bases, and 10 bases stayed unmatched. The chain's CDR3 is CASSQDLAGGRGTTDTQYF. For the CDR3, the DNA is TGTGCCAGCAGCCAAGATCTAGCGGGAGGGCGGGGGACGACAGATACGCAGTATTTT.

This clonotype was found a few times. The chain has TRBV30 and TRBJ1-3; D is undetermined. CDR3 length: 15 amino acids. Trimming pared 2 bases from V and 0 bases from J, leaving 11 bases between. Germline V CDR1 and CDR2: GTSNPN, SVGIG (reference sequence). This chain's CDR3 is CAWSLRGNSGNTIYF. CDR3 nucleotides: TGTGCCTGGAGTCTACGAGGAAACTCTGGAAACACCATATATTTT.

This clonotype came up a few times. The chain recombines TRBV20-1 with TRBJ1-6, with D tentatively TRBD1 (5 bases). Germline CDR1 reads DFQATT; CDR2 reads SNEGSKA (reference sequence). There are 16 residues in the CDR3. Trimming removed 0 bases from V and 2 bases from J, with 11 bases in between. The CDR3 region has the DNA TGCAGTGCTAGAGAAGAAGGGACGGCCTATAATTCACCCCTCCACTTT. This translates into CSAREEGTAYNSPLHF.

The gene calls are TRBV6-1 and TRBJ2-7; no reliable D call. The germline V gene has CDR1 MNHNS and CDR2 SASEGT. The V and J ends lost 2 bases and 3 bases respectively, with 5 bases between them. This CDR3 comprises 12 residues. For the CDR3, the DNA is TGTGCCAGCAGTGAACACGGCTACGAGCAGTACTTC. Protein: CASSEHGYEQYF.

This rearrangement joins TRBV6-6 to TRBJ2-5; tentatively, D is TRBD2 (6 bases). The ends were cut back, 3 bases at V and 2 bases at J, with 10 bases in the middle. CDR3 length equals 14 residues. Germline assignment: CDR1 MNHNY and CDR2 SVGAGI (reference sequence). The CDR3 loop is CASSYSGEQETQYF. The CDR3 bases are TGTGCCAGCAGTTATTCGGGGGAGCAAGAGACCCAGTACTTC.